The 3 T cell receptor beta chains below all came from one sample that was sequenced in a study of blood T cell repertoires in COVID-19. Only in-frame clones appear in the TCRdb table, and some are missing; sequencing was by immunoSEQ multiplex PCR. Among roughly 86,000 clones listed, roughly 86% were seen once. The sample taken for sequencing was peripheral blood. The receptor source for this set is a human donor in a cohort sampled during active COVID-19.

The chain recombines TRBV5-1 with TRBJ2-7; 7 bases align to TRBD1. Per germline, CDR1 SGHRS and CDR2 YFSETQ. V was pared by 4 bases and J by 3 bases, with 7 bases of the junction left unmatched. The CDR3 has 14 residues. The CDR3 region is CASSLGTENYEQYF. Written as DNA, the CDR3 is TGCGCCAGCAGCCTCGGGACAGAAAACTACGAGCAGTACTTC.

The chain recombines TRBV2 with TRBJ1-5; possible D gene TRBD1, 6 bases. Germline assignment: CDR1 SNHLY and CDR2 FYNNEI. The CDR3 sequence is 14 residues long. Trimming took 6 bases from V and 3 from J, leaving 12 bases between them. Here the CDR3 reads CASSLQGPNQPQHF. The CDR3 DNA reads as TGTGCCAGCAGCCTACAGGGACCCAATCAGCCCCAGCATTTT.

This chain uses TRBV9 with TRBJ2-3, with 8 bases identical to TRBD2. Germline loops: CDR1 SGDLS, CDR2 YYNGEE. The V gene end was trimmed by 4 bases and the J gene end by 4 bases; junction bases not matched to a gene: 14. CDR3 length: 17 residues. CDR3 bases: TGTGCCAGCAGCCCCCCATGGGGGACTAGGTCTGCAGATACGCAGTATTTT. Amino acids: CASSPPWGTRSADTQYF.